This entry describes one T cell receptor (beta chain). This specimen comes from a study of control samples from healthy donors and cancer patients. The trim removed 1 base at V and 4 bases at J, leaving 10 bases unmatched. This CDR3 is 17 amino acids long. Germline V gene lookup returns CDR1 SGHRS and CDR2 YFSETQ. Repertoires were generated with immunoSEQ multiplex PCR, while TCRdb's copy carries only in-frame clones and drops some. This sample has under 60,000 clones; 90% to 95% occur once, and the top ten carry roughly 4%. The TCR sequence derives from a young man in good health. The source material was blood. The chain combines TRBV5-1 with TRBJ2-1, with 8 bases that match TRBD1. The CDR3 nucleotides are TGCGCCAGCAGCTTGCTTCCTAGGACAGGGACATACAATGAGCAGTTCTTC. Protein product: CASSLLPRTGTYNEQFF.